This T cell receptor (beta chain) was captured in a study of shared clonotypes between healthy human individuals. Study-level information: Three plates were used per donor for CD4 naive, three for CD4 memory, two for CD8 naive and one for CD8 memory.

Study-wide results and limits: When compared with the clonotypes that were shared by all four sorted-subset donors, the non-shared clonotypes turned out to have lower generation probabilities. Memory subsets generally showed lower estimated richness than naive subsets.

Division of CD4+ cells produced a CD45RA+ naive subset and a CD45RA-negative memory subset. Of note for this clone: Its antigen is as yet unknown.

Method: immunoSEQ multiplex PCR; TCRdb's copy keeps in-frame clones and lacks some. Of around 1.6 million clones listed, around 98% are singletons. The sample comprised naive CD4+ T cells sorted from blood. Stated subset: CD45RA+ positively selected. The origin of this receptor is a man aged 25-40 years in good health.

The CDR3 protein is CASSPDSSQREKLFF. DNA for the CDR3: TGCGCCAGCAGCCCTGACAGTTCCCAAAGGGAAAAACTGTTTTTT. The chain has TRBV5-1 and TRBJ1-4, with D possibly TRBD1 on 5 matching bases. Trimming removed 4 bases from V and 8 bases from J, with 18 bases in between. CDR3 length equals 15 residues. Germline V gene data show CDR1 as SGHRS and CDR2 as YFSETQ.